This TCR beta chain was captured in a study of beta chain features in type 1 diabetes. Expressed TCRB transcripts were sequenced because the entire RNA isolate underwent reverse transcription. Method: immunoSEQ multiplex PCR; TCRdb's copy keeps in-frame clones and lacks some. Here the sample spans approximately 90,000 clones, 30% to 35% being singletons. Trimming pared 1 base from V and 2 bases from J, leaving 16 bases between. The germline V gene encodes CDR1 SGHRS and CDR2 YFSETQ. This CDR3 is built from 16 residues. This clone occurred a few times. Its antigen is not identified. Whole-study findings and limits: Highly expressing activated T cells could be over-counted with a cDNA template. The influence of HLA type on TCRB rearrangement stayed undetermined. Reduced insertions and increased deletions marked VDJ junctions in type 1 diabetes patients. Sampled from patients, naive, central memory and Treg TCRB repertoires appeared more similar than those sampled from healthy donors.

This chain joins TRBV5-1 and TRBJ2-7; possibly TRBD2 for D (6 bases). The sequenced sample was stem cell memory CD4+ T cells from blood. The origin of this receptor is a woman between 18 and 29 years old in good health. CDR3 DNA sequence: TGCGCCAGCAGCTTGAATTGGGACTCCAAGACCTACGAGCAGTACTTC. Encoded protein: CASSLNWDSKTYEQYF.